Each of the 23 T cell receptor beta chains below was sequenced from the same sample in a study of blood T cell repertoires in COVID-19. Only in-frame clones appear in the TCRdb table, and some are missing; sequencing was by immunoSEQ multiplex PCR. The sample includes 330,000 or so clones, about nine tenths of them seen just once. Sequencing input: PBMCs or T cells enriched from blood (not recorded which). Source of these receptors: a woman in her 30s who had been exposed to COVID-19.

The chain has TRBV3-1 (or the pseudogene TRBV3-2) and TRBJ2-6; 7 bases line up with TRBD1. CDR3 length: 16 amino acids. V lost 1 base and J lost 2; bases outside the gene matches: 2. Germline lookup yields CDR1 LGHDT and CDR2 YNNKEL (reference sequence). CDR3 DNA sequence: TGTGCCAGCAGCCAAGTAACAGGGGCTGGGGCCAACGTCCTGACTTTC. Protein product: CASSQVTGAGANVLTF.

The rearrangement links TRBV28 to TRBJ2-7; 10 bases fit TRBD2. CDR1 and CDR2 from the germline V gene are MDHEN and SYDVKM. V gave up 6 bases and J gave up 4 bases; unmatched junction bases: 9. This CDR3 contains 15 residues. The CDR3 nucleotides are TGTGCCAGCAGCCTAGGGGGGACTAGCGTTTACGAGCAGTACTTC. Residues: CASSLGGTSVYEQYF.

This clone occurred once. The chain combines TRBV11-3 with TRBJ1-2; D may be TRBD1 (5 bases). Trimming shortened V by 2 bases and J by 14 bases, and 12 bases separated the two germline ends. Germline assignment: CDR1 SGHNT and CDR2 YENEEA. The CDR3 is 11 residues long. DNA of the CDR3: TGTGCCAGCAGCTTATATGGTCGGGGGACCTTC. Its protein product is CASSLYGRGTF.

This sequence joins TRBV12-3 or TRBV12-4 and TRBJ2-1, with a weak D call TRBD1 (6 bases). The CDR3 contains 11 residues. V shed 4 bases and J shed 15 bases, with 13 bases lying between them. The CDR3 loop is CASSSHRDPFF. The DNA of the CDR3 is TGTGCCAGCAGTTCCCACAGGGATCCGTTCTTC.

CDR3 sequence (DNA): TGCGCCAGCAGGGGTGACAGGCCTCCCTATGGCTACACCTTC. Its translation is CASRGDRPPYGYTF. V and J are TRBV10-1 and TRBJ1-2, with D possibly TRBD1 on 6 matching bases. The CDR3 is 14 residues long. Germline loops: CDR1 WNHNN, CDR2 SYGVQD (reference sequence). Trimming left V 6 bases short and J 4 bases short, with 15 bases between.

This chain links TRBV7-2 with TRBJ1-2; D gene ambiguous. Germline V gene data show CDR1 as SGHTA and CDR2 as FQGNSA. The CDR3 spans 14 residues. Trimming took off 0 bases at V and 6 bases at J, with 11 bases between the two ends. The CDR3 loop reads CASSLAAGSHGYTF. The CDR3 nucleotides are TGTGCCAGCAGCTTAGCAGCGGGGAGCCATGGCTACACCTTC.

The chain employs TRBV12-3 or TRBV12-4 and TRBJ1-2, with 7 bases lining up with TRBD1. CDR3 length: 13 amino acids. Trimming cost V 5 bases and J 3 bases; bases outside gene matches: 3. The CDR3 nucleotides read TGTGCCAGCAGTCCAGGGGGTTACTATGGCTACACCTTC. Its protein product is CASSPGGYYGYTF.

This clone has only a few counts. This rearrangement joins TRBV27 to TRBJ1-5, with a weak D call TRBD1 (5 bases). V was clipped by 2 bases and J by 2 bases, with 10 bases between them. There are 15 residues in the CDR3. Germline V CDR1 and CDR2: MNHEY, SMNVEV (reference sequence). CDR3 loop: CASSLMARGNQPQHF. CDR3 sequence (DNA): TGTGCCAGCAGTTTAATGGCCAGGGGCAATCAGCCCCAGCATTTT.

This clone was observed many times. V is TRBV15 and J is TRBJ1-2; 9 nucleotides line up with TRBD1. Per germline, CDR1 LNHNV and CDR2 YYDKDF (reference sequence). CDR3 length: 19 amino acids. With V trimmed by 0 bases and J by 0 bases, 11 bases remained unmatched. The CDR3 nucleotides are TGTGCCACCAGCAGAGATTACGGGACAGGGACTTCTGCTAACTATGGCTACACCTTC. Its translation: CATSRDYGTGTSANYGYTF. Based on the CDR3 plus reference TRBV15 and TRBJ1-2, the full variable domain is DAMVIQNPRYQVTQFGKPVTLSCSQTLNHNVMYWYQQKSSQAPKLLFHYYDKDFNNEADTPDNFQSRRPNTSFCFLDIRSPGLGDTAMYLCATSRDYGTGTSANYGYTFGSGTRLTVV.

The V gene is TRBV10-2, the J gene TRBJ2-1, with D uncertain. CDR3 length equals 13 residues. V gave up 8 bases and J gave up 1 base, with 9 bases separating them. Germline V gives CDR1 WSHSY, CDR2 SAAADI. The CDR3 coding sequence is TGCGCCAGCGGGCCTTTATCCTACAATGAGCAGTTCTTC. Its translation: CASGPLSYNEQFF.

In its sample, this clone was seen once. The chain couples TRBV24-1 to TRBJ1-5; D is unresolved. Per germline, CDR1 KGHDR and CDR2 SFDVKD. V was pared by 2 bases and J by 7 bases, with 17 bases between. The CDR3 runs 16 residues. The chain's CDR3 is CATSDSVEGPGQPQHF. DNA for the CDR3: TGTGCCACCAGTGATTCGGTGGAAGGGCCGGGGCAGCCCCAGCATTTT.

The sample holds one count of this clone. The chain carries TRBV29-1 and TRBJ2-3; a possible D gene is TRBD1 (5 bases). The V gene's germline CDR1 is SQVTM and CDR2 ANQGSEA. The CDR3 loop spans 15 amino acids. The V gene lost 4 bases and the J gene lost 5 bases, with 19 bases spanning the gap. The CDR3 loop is CSVVGPWGTQDTQYF. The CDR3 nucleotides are TGCAGCGTTGTAGGTCCTTGGGGCACACAAGATACGCAGTATTTT.

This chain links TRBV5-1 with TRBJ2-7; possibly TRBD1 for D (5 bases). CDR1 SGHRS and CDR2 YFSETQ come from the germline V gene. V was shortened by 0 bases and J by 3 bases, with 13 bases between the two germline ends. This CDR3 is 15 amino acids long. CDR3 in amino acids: CASSLAQGRDYEQYF. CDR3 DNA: TGCGCCAGCAGCTTGGCCCAGGGTAGAGACTACGAGCAGTACTTC.

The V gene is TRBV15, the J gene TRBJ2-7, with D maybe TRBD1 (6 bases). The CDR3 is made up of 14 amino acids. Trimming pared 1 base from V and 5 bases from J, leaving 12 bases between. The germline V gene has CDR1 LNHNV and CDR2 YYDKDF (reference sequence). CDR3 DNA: TGTGCCACCAGCAGAGTCCGGGACACCCACGAGCAGTACTTC. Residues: CATSRVRDTHEQYF.

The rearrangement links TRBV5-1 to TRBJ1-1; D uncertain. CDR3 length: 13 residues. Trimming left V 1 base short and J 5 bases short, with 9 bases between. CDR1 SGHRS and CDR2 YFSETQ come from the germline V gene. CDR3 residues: CASSLTGLTEAFF. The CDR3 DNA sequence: TGCGCCAGCAGCTTGACGGGTTTGACTGAAGCTTTCTTT.

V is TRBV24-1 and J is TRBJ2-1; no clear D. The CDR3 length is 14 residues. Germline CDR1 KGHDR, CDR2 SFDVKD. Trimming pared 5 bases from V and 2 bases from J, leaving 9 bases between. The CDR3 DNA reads TGTGCCACCAGTGGTTCCCCAACCTACAATGAGCAGTTCTTC. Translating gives CATSGSPTYNEQFF.

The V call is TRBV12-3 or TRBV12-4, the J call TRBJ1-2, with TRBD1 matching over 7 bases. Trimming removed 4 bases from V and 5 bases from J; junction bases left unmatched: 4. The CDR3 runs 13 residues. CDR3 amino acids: CASSSGTVYGYTF. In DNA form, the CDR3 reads TGTGCCAGCAGTTCAGGGACAGTGTATGGCTACACCTTC.

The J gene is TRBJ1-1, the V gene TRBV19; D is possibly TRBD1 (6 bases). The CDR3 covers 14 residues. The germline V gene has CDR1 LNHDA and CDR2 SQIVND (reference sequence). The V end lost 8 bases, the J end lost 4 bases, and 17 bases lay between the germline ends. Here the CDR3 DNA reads TGTGCCAGTCTCGCAAATTCAGGGGCCACTGAAGCTTTCTTT. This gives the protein CASLANSGATEAFF.

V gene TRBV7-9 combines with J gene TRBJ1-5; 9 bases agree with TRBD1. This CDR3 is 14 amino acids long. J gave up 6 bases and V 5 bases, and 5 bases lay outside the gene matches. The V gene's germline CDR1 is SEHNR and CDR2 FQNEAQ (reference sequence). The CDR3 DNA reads TGTGCCAGCAGCCCGACAGGGGGTTTTCAGCCCCAGCATTTT. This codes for CASSPTGGFQPQHF.

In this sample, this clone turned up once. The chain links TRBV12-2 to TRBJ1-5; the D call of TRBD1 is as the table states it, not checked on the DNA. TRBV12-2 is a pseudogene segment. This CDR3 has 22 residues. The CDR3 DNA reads TGTGCAAGTCGCTTAGTTTCTCTCGGACATCGCAGTTTGATTTATAGCAATCAGCCCCAGCATTTT. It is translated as CASRLVSLGHRSLIYSNQPQHF.

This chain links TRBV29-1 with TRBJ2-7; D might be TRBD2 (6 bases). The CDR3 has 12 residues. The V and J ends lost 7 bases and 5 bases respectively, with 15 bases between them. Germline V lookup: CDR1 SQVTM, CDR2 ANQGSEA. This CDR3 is CSAVYWGDEQYF. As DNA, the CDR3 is TGCAGCGCCGTTTATTGGGGGGACGAGCAGTACTTC.

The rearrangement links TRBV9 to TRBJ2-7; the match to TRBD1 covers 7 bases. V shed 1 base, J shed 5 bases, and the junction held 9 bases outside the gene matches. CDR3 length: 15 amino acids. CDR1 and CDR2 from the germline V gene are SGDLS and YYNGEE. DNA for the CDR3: TGTGCCAGCAGCGTACACGACAGGGTCATTGACGAGCAGTACTTC. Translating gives CASSVHDRVIDEQYF.

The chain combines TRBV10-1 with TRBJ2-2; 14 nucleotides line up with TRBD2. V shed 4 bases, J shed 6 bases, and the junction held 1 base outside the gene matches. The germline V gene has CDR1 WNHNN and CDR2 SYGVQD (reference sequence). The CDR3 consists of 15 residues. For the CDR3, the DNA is TGCGCCAGCAGTGGGGGACTAGCGGGAGCCGGGGAGCTGTTTTTT. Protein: CASSGGLAGAGELFF.